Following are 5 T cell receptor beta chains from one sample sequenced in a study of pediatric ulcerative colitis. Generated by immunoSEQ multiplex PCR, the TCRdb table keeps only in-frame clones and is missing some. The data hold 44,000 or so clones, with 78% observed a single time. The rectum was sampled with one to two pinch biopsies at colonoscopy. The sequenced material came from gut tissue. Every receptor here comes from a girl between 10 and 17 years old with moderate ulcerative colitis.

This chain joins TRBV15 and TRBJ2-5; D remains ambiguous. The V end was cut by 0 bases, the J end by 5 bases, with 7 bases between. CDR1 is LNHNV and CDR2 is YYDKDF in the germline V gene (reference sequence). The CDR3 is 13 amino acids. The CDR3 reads CATSRDPVETQYF. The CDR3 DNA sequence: TGTGCCACCAGCAGAGACCCAGTGGAGACCCAGTACTTC.

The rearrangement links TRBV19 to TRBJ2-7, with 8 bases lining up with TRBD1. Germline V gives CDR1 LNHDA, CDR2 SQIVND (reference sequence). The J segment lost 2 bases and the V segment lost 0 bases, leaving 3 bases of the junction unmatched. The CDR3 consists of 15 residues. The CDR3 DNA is TGTGCCAGTAGTATAGAGGGGACAGGTACCTACGAGCAGTACTTC. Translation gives CASSIEGTGTYEQYF.

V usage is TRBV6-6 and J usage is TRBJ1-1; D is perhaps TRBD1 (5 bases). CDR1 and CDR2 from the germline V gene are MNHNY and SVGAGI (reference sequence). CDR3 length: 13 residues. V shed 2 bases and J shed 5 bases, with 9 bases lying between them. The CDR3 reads CASSYGGWTEAFF. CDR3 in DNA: TGTGCCAGCAGTTACGGGGGTTGGACTGAAGCTTTCTTT.

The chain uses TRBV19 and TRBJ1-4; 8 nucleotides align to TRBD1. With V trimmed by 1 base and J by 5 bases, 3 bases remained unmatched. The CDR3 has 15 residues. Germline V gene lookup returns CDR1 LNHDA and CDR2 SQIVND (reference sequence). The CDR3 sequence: CASSIGTGRNEKLFF. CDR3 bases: TGTGCCAGTAGTATAGGGACAGGGAGAAATGAAAAACTGTTTTTT.

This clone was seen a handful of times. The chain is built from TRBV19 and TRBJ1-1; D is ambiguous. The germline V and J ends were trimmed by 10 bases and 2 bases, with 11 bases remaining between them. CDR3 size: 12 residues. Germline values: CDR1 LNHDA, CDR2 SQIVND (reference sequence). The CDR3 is CATSWGNTEAFF. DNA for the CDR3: TGTGCCACGTCGTGGGGAAACACTGAAGCTTTCTTT.